This T cell receptor (beta chain) stems from a study of shared clonotypes between healthy human individuals. Over several immunoSEQ plates, each subset's genomic DNA was distributed in even portions. It was about 210 ng DNA, about 30,000 T cell genomes, that sorted-subset replicate PCRs used. Generated by immunoSEQ multiplex PCR, the TCRdb table keeps only in-frame clones and is missing some. The sample has approximately 2.5 million clones, roughly 93% seen once. Only one count was recorded for this clone. V was shortened by 1 base and J by 0 bases, with 9 bases between the two germline ends. The CDR3 contains 15 residues. Germline CDR1 is SGHAT and CDR2 is FQNNGV.

This chain joins TRBV11-2 and TRBJ1-1, with D unresolved. The origin of this receptor is a man aged 18 to 30 in good health. Some clones in this sample may be carry-over from other donors' samples. The sample was naive CD4+ T cells from PBMCs. The subset was: CD45RA+ positively selected. Here the CDR3 reads CASSLGTAMNTEAFF. In DNA, the CDR3 is TGTGCCAGCAGCTTAGGCACGGCGATGAACACTGAAGCTTTCTTT. Complete variable domain (other parts from reference TRBV11-2 and TRBJ1-1): EAGVAQSPRYKIIEKRQSVAFWCNPISGHATLYWYQQILGQGPKLLIQFQNNGVVDDSQLPKDRFSAERLKGVDSTLKIQPAKLEDSAVYLCASSLGTAMNTEAFFGQGTRLTVV.